This TCR beta chain was profiled in a study of blood T cell repertoires in COVID-19 (dated by TCRdb to 2019 to 2021). With regard to the full study: The collaborator samples originated in the United States, Italy and Spain and spanned the acute and convalescent phases of COVID-19. The material from the prospective study consisted of cDNA or gDNA derived from T cells, B-cell-depleted T cells, or PBMCs. Subjects who had been exposed to COVID-19, were actively infected with it, or had recovered from it provided the deeply sampled blood TCRbeta repertoires that made up the dataset. The repertoires were released in a freely available public database intended as a resource for research on the immune response to SARS-CoV-2. Samples were obtained from the ongoing ImmuneRACE study (first 160 participants) and from 1,254 subjects provided by 6 global collaborators. A de-identified subject ID, COVID-19 status, age in years and sex were almost always included in the sample metadata. Where HLA class I and class II types were available, the types were taken from metadata supplied by the sample provider, not from assay-based typing.

The immunoSEQ Assay, a bias-controlled multiplex PCR, was used to amplify TCRbeta CDR3 regions from genomic DNA. Per the source publication's procedure: The number of nucleated cells in each sample was estimated from the amplification of reference gene primers within the assay. To quantify the absolute abundance of each unique TCRbeta CDR3 rearrangement, sequence reads were collapsed and filtered. For each sample, productive Simpson clonality was calculated as the square root of Simpson's diversity index over productive rearrangements. In TCRdb, the immuneACCESS table is reduced to in-frame sequences with V and J assigned. These tables do not hold every clone; where another copy was compared, an unresolved V gene accounts for under half, and the others remain unexplained. That table furnishes V, J and clone size, whereas the DNA furnished D and trimming. This sample comprises about 44,000 clones, approximately 88% of them detected only once. Together, the top ten hold about 1.2% of the sample.

Collaborating institutions collected whole blood in K2EDTA tubes following their own protocols. For TCRbeta analysis, collaborators shipped samples as frozen whole blood, isolated PBMCs, or DNA extracted from either of those sample types. For CDR1 and CDR2, the germline V gene lists MNHEY and SVGAGI. The V end loses 2 bases and the J end loses 1 base, and a stretch of 7 bases separates them. The CDR3 runs 14 residues from the cysteine to the phenylalanine. Only the CDR3 portion is preserved as DNA: 42 bases, with reading frame beginning at the first base. General conclusions and limits of the study: The quantity of clinical and demographic metadata differed by source and by participant and was supplied without curation.

This clone has just one count. It lacks a known antigen. Per-base qualities were not stored, and no clone one base away is much larger. This receptor was identified in a woman aged 40-49 years with acute or convalescent COVID-19. The receptor chain draws on TRBV6-5 and TRBJ2-3, with TRBD1 tentatively as D gene (5 bases match). Sequenced sample: peripheral blood. The DNA reads TGTGCCAGCAGTTACGTGACAGGCACAGATACGCAGTATTTT. Translated, it gives CASSYVTGTDTQYF.